These T cell receptor beta chains were read from a single sample in a study of siplizumab effects on memory and regulatory T cells. TCRdb's table, derived via immunoSEQ multiplex PCR, lists solely in-frame clones and lacks some. The table records approximately 82,000 clones, approximately 86% of them present only once. Sample: Tregs sorted from blood. The receptor set was obtained from a human donor in good health. CDR3s leave out the opening cysteine and the closing phenylalanine or tryptophan. The order of the fields is V gene, CDR3 protein.

TRBV7-3 | ASSLTGANVLT
TRBV6-4 | ASSQGANQPQH
TRBV5-6 | ASSLVGSSETQY
TRBV19 | ASSMRGTDTQY
TRBV5-1 | ASSLRGLAGTDTQY
TRBV9 | ASNPGGQGGETQY
TRBV5-1 | ASRMTGAWGETQY
TRBV29-1 | SVLGTGDEKLF
TRBV19 | ASSLWTGGKLYGANVLT
TRBV4-1 | ASSLKTGVLTDTQY
TRBV21-1 | ASSKGGSGPTDTQY
TRBV7-2 | ASSLEQGWREQY
TRBV30 | AWSRAPGRDGNTIY
TRBV6-6 | ASSPSGDSYEQY
TRBV5-1 | ASSFVGPLAGARETQY
TRBV7-9 | ASSSGWYYGYT
TRBV6-5 | ASRRSGGAYNEQF
TRBV7-2 | ASSNLGAVQF
TRBV6-5 | ASTRRGATDEAF
TRBV5-1 | ASSLEGQGTTQY
TRBV7-3 | ASSLGQGSTGELF
TRBV4-1 | ASSRDSGANVLT
TRBV6-5 | ASSFGAATNSPLH
TRBV27 | ASSRAWTYGYT
TRBV16 | ASSQFVGSYEQY
TRBV18 | ASSPSHGYT
TRBV20-1 | RAGENTEAF
TRBV10-1 | ASSPQPRWPYNEQF
TRBV5-1 | ASSLAGPSSGNTIY
TRBV9 | ASSVVGGPYNEQF
TRBV11-3 | ASSLGTSGVADTQY
TRBV6-5 | ASRLTDSPLH
TRBV5-4 | ASSRLSGAGTDTQY
TRBV5-4 | ASSLPGTDSNSPLH
TRBV7-3 | ASSEGLGSYGYT
TRBV19 | ASTSGPAVGSGIQY
TRBV7-2 | ASSRGSHTTEAF
TRBV14 | ASSQGRLAKNIQY
TRBV18 | ASSPIRVYGDSGNTIY
TRBV5-1 | ASSRRQDSSYNEQF
TRBV7-9 | ASSLTGAGGYT
TRBV11-1 | ASSLAGQGHT
TRBV28 | ASSYLGTGTNNEQF
TRBV4-3 | ASSQDPPFWTGGRLYGYT
TRBV5-4 | ASSRGLAGNTDTQY
TRBV5-1 | ASSLGQSSYNEQF
TRBV7-9 | ASSPPTGLGTDTQY
TRBV27 | ASRDRSSYEQY
TRBV12-5 | ASGGYVLDTEAF
TRBV14 | ASSQDGRAGGYT
TRBV9 | ASSRSGTQVPDTQY
TRBV28 | ASSQADSSYEQY
TRBV4-1 | ASSQDLTTGDEKLF
TRBV2 | ASSDLGMWRMNTEAF
TRBV4-1 | ASSQAPGPRLGNTIY
TRBV30 | AWSEANEAEAF
TRBV18 | ASSPPTSGGSETQY
TRBV29-1 | SVVGGRTNTGELF
TRBV6-1 | AGRGASSYNEQF
TRBV5-1 | ASSLRAGPVPEAF